This T cell receptor beta chain was recorded in a study of shared clonotypes between healthy human individuals. Across the whole study: A couple of women and a few men aged 18 to 49 served as donors.

The assay was immunoSEQ multiplex PCR, and TCRdb's table has in-frame clones only and misses some. The table records 950,000 to 1,200,000 clones, about 80% of them present only once. From germline, CDR1 is LNHDA and CDR2 SQIVND (reference sequence). The V and J ends lost 9 bases and 5 bases respectively, with 16 bases between them. CDR3 length equals 14 residues. This sequence joins TRBV19 and TRBJ1-4; tentative D call: TRBD1 (6 bases). This sequence was found in a young man in good health. Some clones in this sample may be carry-over from other donors' samples. The specimen was memory CD4+ T cells from PBMCs. Subset indicated: CD45RA-negative fraction. The CDR3 loop reads CASGGRRGNEKLFF. Written as DNA, the CDR3 is TGTGCCAGCGGCGGGAGGAGGGGGAATGAAAAACTGTTTTTT.